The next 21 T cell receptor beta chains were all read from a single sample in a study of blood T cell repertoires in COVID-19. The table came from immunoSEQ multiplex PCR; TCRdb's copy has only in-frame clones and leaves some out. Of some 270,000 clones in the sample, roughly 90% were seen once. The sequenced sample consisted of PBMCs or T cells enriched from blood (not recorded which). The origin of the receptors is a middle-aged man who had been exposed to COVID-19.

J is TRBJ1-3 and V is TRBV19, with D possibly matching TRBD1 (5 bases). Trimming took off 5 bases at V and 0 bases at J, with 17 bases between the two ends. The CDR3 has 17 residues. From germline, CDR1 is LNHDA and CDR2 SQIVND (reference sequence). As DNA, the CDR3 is TGTGCCAGTAGTCCCTACAGGAGAGGAACCTCTGGAAACACCATATATTTT. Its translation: CASSPYRRGTSGNTIYF.

The CDR3 DNA reads as TGTGCCAGCAGTTTAGGTGCTGGGAGGGGTAATGAGCAGTTCTTC. The encoded protein is CASSLGAGRGNEQFF. The chain is built from TRBV27 and TRBJ2-1; 7 bases align to TRBD2. The CDR3 contains 15 residues. The junction had 8 bases not matched to a gene; V was cut back by 2 bases and J by 7 bases. Germline lookup yields CDR1 MNHEY and CDR2 SMNVEV (reference sequence).

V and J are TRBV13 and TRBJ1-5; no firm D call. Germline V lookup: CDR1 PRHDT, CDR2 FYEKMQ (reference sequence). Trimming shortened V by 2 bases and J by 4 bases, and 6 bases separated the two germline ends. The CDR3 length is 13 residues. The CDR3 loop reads CASSLSGNQPQHF. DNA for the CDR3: TGTGCCAGCAGCTTATCGGGAAATCAGCCCCAGCATTTT.

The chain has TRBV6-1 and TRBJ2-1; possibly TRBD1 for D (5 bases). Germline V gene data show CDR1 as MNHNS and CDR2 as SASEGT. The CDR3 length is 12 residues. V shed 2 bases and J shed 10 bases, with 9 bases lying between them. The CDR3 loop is CASSESKGEQFF. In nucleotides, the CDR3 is TGTGCCAGCAGTGAAAGTAAGGGGGAGCAGTTCTTC.

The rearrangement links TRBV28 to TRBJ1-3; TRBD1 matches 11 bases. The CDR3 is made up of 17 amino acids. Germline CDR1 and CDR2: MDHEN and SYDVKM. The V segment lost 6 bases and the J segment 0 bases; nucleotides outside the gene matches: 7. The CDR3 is CASRPGTGGGSGNTIYF. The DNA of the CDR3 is TGTGCCAGCAGACCCGGGACAGGGGGGGGCTCTGGAAACACCATATATTTT.

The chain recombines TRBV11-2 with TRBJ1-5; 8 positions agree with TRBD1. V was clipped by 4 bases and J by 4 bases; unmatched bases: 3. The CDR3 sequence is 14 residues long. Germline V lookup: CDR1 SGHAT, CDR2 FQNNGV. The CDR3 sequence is CASSSGQANQPQHF. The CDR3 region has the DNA TGTGCCAGCAGCTCGGGACAGGCGAATCAGCCCCAGCATTTT.

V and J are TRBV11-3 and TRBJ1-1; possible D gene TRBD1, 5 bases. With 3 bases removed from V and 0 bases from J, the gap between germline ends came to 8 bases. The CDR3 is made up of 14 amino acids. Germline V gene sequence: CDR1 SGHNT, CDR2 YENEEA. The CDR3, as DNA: TGTGCCAGCAGCTTCAGGGATTTGAACACTGAAGCTTTCTTT. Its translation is CASSFRDLNTEAFF. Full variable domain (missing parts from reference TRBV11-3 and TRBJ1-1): EAGVVQSPRYKIIEKKQPVAFWCNPISGHNTLYWYLQNLGQGPELLIRYENEEAVDDSQLPKDRFSAERLKGVDSTLKIQPAELGDSAVYLCASSFRDLNTEAFFGQGTRLTVV.

This chain's CDR3 is CASSPQTASSYNEQFF. The CDR3 coding sequence is TGTGCCAGCAGCCCTCAGACAGCGAGCTCCTACAATGAGCAGTTCTTC. The chain uses TRBV7-9 and TRBJ2-1; a possible D gene is TRBD1 (5 bases). Germline CDR1 reads SEHNR; CDR2 reads FQNEAQ (reference sequence). The CDR3 covers 16 residues. With 5 bases removed from V and 0 bases from J, the gap between germline ends came to 14 bases.

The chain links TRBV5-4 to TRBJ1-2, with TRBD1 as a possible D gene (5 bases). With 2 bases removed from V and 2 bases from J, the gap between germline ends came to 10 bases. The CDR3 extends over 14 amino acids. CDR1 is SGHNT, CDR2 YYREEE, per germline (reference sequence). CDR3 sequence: CASSFGDSNYGYTF. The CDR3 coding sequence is TGTGCCAGCAGCTTTGGAGACAGCAACTATGGCTACACCTTC. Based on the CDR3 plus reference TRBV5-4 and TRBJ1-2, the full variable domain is ETGVTQSPTHLIKTRGQQVTLRCSSQSGHNTVSWYQQALGQGPQFIFQYYREEENGRGNFPPRFSGLQFPNYSSELNVNALELDDSALYLCASSFGDSNYGYTFGSGTRLTVV.

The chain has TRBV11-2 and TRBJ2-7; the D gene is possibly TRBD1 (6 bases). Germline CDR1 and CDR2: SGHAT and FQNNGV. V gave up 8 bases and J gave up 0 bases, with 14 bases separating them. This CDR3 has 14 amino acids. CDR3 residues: CASGPWDNSYEQYF. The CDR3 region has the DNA TGTGCCAGCGGCCCCTGGGACAACTCCTACGAGCAGTACTTC. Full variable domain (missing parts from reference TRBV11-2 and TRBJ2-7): EAGVAQSPRYKIIEKRQSVAFWCNPISGHATLYWYQQILGQGPKLLIQFQNNGVVDDSQLPKDRFSAERLKGVDSTLKIQPAKLEDSAVYLCASGPWDNSYEQYFGPGTRLTVT.

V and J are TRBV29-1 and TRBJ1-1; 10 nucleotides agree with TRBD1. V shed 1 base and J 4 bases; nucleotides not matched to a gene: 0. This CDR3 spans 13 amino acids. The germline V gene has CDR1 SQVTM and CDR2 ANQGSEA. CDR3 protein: CSVEGDRGTEAFF. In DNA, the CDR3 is TGCAGCGTTGAAGGGGACAGGGGCACTGAAGCTTTCTTT.

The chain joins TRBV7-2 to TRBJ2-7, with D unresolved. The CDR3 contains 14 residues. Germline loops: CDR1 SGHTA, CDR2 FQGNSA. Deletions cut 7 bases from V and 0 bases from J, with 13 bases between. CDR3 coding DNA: TGTGCCAGCAACCCCGCAGTAAGCTCCTACGAGCAGTACTTC. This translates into CASNPAVSSYEQYF.

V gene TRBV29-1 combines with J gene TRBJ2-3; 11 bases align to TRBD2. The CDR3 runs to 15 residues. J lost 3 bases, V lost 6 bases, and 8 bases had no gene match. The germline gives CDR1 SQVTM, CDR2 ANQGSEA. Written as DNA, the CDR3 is TGCAGCGTGAGTGCGGCTAGCGGGAGGACAGATACGCAGTATTTT. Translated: CSVSAASGRTDTQYF.

CDR3 nucleotide sequence: TGTGCCACCAGTGATAATCTGGGCCGGGAGACCCAGTACTTC. Amino acids: CATSDNLGRETQYF. The chain combines TRBV24-1 with TRBJ2-5, with D hard to call. The CDR3 length is 14 residues. Trimming shortened V by 3 bases and J by 5 bases, and 12 bases separated the two germline ends. The germline V gene encodes CDR1 KGHDR and CDR2 SFDVKD.

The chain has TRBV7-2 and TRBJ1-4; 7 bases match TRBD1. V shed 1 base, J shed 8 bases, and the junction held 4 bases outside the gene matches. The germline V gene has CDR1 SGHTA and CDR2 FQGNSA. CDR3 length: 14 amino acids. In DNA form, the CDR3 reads TGTGCCAGCAGCTTAGGACAGGGACGCGAAAAACTGTTTTTT. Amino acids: CASSLGQGREKLFF.

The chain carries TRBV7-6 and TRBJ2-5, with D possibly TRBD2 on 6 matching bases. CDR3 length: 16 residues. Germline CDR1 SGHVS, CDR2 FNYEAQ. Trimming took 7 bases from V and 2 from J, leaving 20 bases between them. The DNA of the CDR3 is TGTGCCAGCACCCGTAGTCTAGCGAGACAACAAGAGACCCAGTACTTC. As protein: CASTRSLARQQETQYF.

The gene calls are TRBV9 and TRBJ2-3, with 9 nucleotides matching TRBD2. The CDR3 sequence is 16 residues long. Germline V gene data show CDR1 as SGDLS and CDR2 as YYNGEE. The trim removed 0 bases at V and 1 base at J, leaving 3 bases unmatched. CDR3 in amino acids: CASSVGLAVRTDTQYF. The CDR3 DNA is TGTGCCAGCAGCGTAGGACTAGCGGTACGCACAGATACGCAGTATTTT.

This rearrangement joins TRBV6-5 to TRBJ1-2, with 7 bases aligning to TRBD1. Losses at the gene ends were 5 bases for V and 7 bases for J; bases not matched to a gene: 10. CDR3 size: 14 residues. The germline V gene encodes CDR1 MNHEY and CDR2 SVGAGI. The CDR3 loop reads CASSNRDSWLGYTF. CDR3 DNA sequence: TGTGCCAGCAGTAACAGGGACAGTTGGCTTGGCTACACCTTC.

For the CDR3, the DNA is TGTGCCAGCAGTGAGGGGGGTTGGGAAAAACTGTTTTTT. It encodes CASSEGGWEKLFF. The chain is built from TRBV25-1 and TRBJ1-4; D may be TRBD1 (5 bases). Trimming cost V 3 bases and J 8 bases, with 10 bases left between them. The germline V gene encodes CDR1 MGHDK and CDR2 SYGVNS. CDR3 length: 13 amino acids.

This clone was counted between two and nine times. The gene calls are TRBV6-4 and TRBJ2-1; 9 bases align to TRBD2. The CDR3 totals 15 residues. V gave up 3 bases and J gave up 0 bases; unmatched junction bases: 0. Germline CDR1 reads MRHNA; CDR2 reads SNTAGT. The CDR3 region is CASSETSGSYNEQFF. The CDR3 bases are TGTGCCAGCAGTGAGACTAGCGGCTCCTACAATGAGCAGTTCTTC.

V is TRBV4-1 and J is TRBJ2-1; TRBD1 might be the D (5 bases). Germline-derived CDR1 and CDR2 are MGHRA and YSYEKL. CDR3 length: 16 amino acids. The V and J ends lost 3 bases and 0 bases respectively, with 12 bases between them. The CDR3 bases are TGCGCCAGCAGCCAGACAGACGCGAGCTCCTACAATGAGCAGTTCTTC. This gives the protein CASSQTDASSYNEQFF.